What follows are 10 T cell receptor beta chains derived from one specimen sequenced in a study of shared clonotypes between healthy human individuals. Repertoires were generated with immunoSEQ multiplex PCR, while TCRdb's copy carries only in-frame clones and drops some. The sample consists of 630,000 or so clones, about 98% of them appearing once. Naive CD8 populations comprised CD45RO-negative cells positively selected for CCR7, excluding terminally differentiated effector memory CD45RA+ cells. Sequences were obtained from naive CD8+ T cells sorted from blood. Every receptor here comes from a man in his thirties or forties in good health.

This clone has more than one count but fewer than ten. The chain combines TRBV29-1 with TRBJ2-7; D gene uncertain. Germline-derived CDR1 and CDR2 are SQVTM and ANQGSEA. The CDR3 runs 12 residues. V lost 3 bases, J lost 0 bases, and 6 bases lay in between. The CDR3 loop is CSVESLSYEQYF. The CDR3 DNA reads TGCAGCGTTGAGTCGCTCTCCTACGAGCAGTACTTC.

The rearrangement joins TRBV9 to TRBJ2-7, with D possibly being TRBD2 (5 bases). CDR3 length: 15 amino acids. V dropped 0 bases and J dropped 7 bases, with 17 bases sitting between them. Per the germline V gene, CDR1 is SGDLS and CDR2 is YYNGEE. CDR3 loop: CASSVGNDPRREQYF. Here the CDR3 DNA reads TGTGCCAGCAGCGTAGGGAACGATCCTCGGAGGGAGCAGTACTTC. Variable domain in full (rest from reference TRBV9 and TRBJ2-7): DSGVTQTPKHLITATGQRVTLRCSPRSGDLSVYWYQQSLDQGLQFLIQYYNGEERAKGNILERFSAQQFPDLHSELNLSSLELGDSALYFCASSVGNDPRREQYFGPGTRLTVT.

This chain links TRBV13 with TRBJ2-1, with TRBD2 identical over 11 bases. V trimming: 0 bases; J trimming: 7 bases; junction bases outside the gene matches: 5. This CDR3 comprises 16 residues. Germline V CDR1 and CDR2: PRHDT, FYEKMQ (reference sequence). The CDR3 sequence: CASSLGVLAGGNEQFF. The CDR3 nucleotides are TGTGCCAGCAGCTTAGGCGTGCTAGCGGGAGGTAATGAGCAGTTCTTC.

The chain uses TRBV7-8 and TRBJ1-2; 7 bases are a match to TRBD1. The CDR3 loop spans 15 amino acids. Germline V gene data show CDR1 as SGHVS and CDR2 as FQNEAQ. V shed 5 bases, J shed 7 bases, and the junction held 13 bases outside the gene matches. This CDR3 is CASSKNRGSSFGYTF. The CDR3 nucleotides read TGTGCCAGCAGCAAAAACAGGGGAAGTTCTTTTGGCTACACCTTC.

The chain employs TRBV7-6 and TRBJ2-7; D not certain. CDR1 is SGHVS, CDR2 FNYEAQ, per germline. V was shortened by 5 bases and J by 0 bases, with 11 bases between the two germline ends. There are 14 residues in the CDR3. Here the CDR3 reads CASSPDLSSYEQYF. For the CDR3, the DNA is TGTGCCAGCAGCCCAGACTTGTCCTCCTACGAGCAGTACTTC. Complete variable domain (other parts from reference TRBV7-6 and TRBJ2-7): GAGVSQSPRYKVTKRGQDVALRCDPISGHVSLYWYRQALGQGPEFLTYFNYEAQQDKSGLPNDRFSAERPEGSISTLTIQRTEQRDSAMYRCASSPDLSSYEQYFGPGTRLTVT.

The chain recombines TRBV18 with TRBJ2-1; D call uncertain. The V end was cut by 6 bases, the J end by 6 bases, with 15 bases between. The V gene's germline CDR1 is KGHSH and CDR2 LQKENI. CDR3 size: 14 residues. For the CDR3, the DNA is TGTGCCAGCTCCCTTGACCACTCGGTCAATGAGCAGTTCTTC. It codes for CASSLDHSVNEQFF.

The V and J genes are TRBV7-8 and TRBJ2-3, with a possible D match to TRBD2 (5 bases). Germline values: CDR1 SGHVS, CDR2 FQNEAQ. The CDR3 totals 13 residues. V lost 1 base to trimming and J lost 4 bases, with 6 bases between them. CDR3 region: CASSLGGADTQYF. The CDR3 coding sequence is TGTGCCAGCAGCTTAGGGGGAGCAGATACGCAGTATTTT.

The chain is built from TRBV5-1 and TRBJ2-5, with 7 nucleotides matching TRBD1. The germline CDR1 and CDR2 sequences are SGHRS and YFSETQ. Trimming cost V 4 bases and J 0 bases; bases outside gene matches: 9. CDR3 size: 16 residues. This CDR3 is CASSPLLGQDQETQYF. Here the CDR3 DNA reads TGCGCCAGCAGCCCCTTACTCGGACAGGACCAAGAGACCCAGTACTTC.

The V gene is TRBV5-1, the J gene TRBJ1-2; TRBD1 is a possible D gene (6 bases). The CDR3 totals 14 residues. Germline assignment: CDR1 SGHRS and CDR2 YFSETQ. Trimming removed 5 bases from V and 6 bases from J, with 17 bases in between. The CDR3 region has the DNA TGCGCCAGCAGATATGTAACAGGGTCGGATGGCTACACCTTC. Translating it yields CASRYVTGSDGYTF.

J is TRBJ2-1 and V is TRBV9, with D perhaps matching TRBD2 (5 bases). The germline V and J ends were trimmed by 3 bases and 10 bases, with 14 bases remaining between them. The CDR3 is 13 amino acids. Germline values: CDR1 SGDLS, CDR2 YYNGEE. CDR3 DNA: TGTGCCAGCAGCGCAGGAGCTTCGGGGGAGCAGTTCTTC. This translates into CASSAGASGEQFF.